These 9 T cell receptor beta chains were all obtained from the same sample, sequenced in a study of tumor and adjacent non-tumor tissue in lung cancer. A modified ARM-PCR protocol with three rounds of nested PCR amplified TCRbeta. TCRdb itself ran the multiplex PCR reads through MiXCR, one entry per CDR3 protein. The sample yields 55,000 to 75,000 distinct CDR3 sequences, 55% to 70% seen once. The template was RNA from unsorted bulk tissue. The specimen was lung tumor tissue. These receptors all stem from a middle-aged man with non-small cell lung cancer.

This clonotype turned up a few times. This could be a read error, since a much larger clone is one nucleotide away. The chain is built from TRBV2 and TRBJ2-3; D is uncertain. Germline lookup yields CDR1 SNHLY and CDR2 FYNNEI. The CDR3 is 14 residues long. CDR3 coding DNA: TGTGCCAACAGTGCCGTGGTAGGCACAGATACGCAGTATTTT. It specifies CANSAVVGTDTQYF.

V and J are TRBV11-1 and TRBJ1-1; D not certain. V was shortened by 4 bases and J by 7 bases, with 10 bases between the two germline ends. The CDR3 is 12 amino acids. Germline V gene data show CDR1 as SGHAT and CDR2 as FQDESV (reference sequence). CDR3 loop: CASSSAVCEAFF. The CDR3 DNA is TGTGCCAGCAGCTCAGCGGTGTGTGAAGCTTTCTTT.

The chain joins TRBV10-2 to TRBJ1-2; 11 bases fit TRBD1. Trimming at V came to 6 bases and at J to 14 bases, leaving 14 bases not matched to a gene. CDR3 length: 14 residues. Germline V gives CDR1 WSHSY, CDR2 SAAADI. CDR3 protein: CASRETGTGGDYTF. The CDR3 DNA reads as TGCGCCAGCAGAGAGACCGGGACAGGGGGTGACTATACCTTC.

The DNA for the CDR3 is TGTGTAAGCAGCCCCAACCTAGGGGAGACCCAGTACTTC. Translating gives CVSSPNLGETQYF. The chain carries TRBV11-2 and TRBJ2-5; unclear D gene. The CDR3 loop spans 13 amino acids. Germline V lookup: CDR1 SGHAT, CDR2 FQNNGV.

Only a few counts were recorded for this clonotype. Just one base apart from a much larger clone, this may be a read error. This chain connects TRBV6-2 or TRBV6-3 to TRBJ2-3, with D perhaps matching TRBD2 (6 bases). Germline V gene sequence: CDR1 MNHEY, CDR2 SVGEGT. V was shortened by 4 bases and J by 3 bases, with 11 bases between the two germline ends. The CDR3 is 14 residues long. In DNA form, the CDR3 reads TGTGCCAGCAGTTGCCGGGACTCTACAGATACGCAGTATTTT. Residues: CASSCRDSTDTQYF.

Details on this clonotype: One junction end disagrees with the germline gene, perhaps due to a read error. This chain joins TRBV5-1 and TRBJ2-2, with 11 bases lining up with TRBD2. Germline CDR1 and CDR2: SGHRS and YFSETQ. This CDR3 has 16 residues. In DNA form, the CDR3 reads TGCGCCAACAGCCAAACTAGCGGGAGAAGGGCCGGGGAGCTGTTTTTT. Amino acid sequence: CANSQTSGRRAGELFF.

The rearrangement uses TRBV6-1 and TRBJ1-1; D uncertain. The CDR3 has 15 residues. Trimming removed 2 bases at V and 0 bases at J, with 10 bases between. CDR1 and CDR2 (germline): MNHNS, SASEGT. CDR3 sequence: CASSESMRMNTEAFF. The DNA for the CDR3 is TGTGCCAGCAGTGAATCCATGAGGATGAACACTGAAGCTTTCTTT.

This clonotype was counted only a few times. This chain links TRBV20-1 with TRBJ1-2, with a tentative D call TRBD1 (6 bases). Trimming shortened V by 5 bases and J by 3 bases, and 10 bases separated the two germline ends. CDR3 length equals 12 residues. The V gene's germline CDR1 is DFQATT and CDR2 SNEGSKA (reference sequence). As DNA, the CDR3 is TGCAGTGCTGCACAGGGCGACTATGGCTACACCTTC. Amino acid sequence: CSAAQGDYGYTF.

Remarks on this clonotype: Germline is not matched at one junction end, which may reflect a read error. The chain employs TRBV4-1 and TRBJ1-1; D possibly corresponds to TRBD1 (5 bases). From germline, CDR1 is MGHRA and CDR2 YSYEKL. The CDR3 is 15 amino acids. DNA of the CDR3: TGCGCTAGCAGCCAAGACCGATGGGGCAAGAATGAAGCTTTCTTT. Translated, it gives CASSQDRWGKNEAFF.